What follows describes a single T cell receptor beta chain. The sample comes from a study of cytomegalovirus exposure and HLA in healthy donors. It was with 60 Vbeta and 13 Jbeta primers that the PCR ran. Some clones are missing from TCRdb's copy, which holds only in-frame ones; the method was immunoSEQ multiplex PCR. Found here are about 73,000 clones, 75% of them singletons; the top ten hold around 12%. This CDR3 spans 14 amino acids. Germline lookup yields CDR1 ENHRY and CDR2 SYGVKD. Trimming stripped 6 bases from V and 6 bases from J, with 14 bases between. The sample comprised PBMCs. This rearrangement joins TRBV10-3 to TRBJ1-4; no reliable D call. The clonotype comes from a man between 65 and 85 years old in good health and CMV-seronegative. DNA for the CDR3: TGTGCCATCAGCACCTCCCGTCACTATGAAAAACTGTTTTTT. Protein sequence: CAISTSRHYEKLFF.